What follows are 29 T cell receptor beta chains derived from one specimen sequenced in a study of sequential checkpoint blockade in melanoma (dated by TCRdb to between 2019 and 2020). The library was built by means of the immunoSEQ multiplex PCR assay. TCRdb took over this immuneACCESS table, retaining in-frame rearrangements with V and J assigned. Such tables are incomplete; in checked studies, under half of the missing clones stem from an unresolved V gene, and the remainder is unexplained. This sample has over 10,000 clones in its table, and around 67% of those were observed once. The top ten clones comprise 20% to 25% of the sample. The sample's treatment or condition label, decoded: randomized to nivolumab then ipilimumab (arm A) or the reverse (arm B). This specimen consisted of CD8+ T cells sorted from blood (inferred from file names), obtained from a patient given nivolumab and ipilimumab in sequence. These receptors originate from a human donor with melanoma.

This clone is medium-sized (0.01 to 0.1%) by share. The V and J genes are TRBV28 and TRBJ2-7, with D possibly being TRBD1 (6 bases). The CDR3 runs 10 residues. CDR1 and CDR2 from the germline V gene are MDHEN and SYDVKM. V lost 10 bases and J lost 3, with 7 bases in between. The CDR3, as DNA: TGTGCCACAGGGGTCTACGAGCAGTACTTC. Translating it yields CATGVYEQYF.

The gene calls are TRBV23-1 and TRBJ1-1, with D possibly matching TRBD1 (6 bases). TRBV23-1 is marked as an open reading frame, function uncertain. CDR3 length equals 13 residues. Trimming took off 3 bases at V and 7 bases at J, with 12 bases between the two ends. CDR3 bases: TGCGCCAGCAGTCAGGACAGCTGTGGTGAAGCTTTCTTT. This encodes CASSQDSCGEAFF.

The count of this clone is one. The chain has TRBV6-1 and TRBJ2-2; possible D gene TRBD1, 6 bases. The CDR3 extends over 17 amino acids. Germline V CDR1 and CDR2: MNHNS, SASEGT. V shed 4 bases and J shed 7 bases, with 22 bases lying between them. CDR3 sequence: CASSAELGAPLDGELFF. The CDR3 DNA sequence: TGTGCCAGCAGTGCCGAGCTGGGGGCCCCTTTAGACGGGGAGCTGTTTTTT.

The V call is TRBV29-1, the J call TRBJ2-7, with 9 bases fitting TRBD2. The CDR3 totals 15 residues. J gave up 3 bases and V 2 bases, and 8 bases lay outside the gene matches. Looked up from germline, CDR1 is SQVTM and CDR2 is ANQGSEA. The CDR3 DNA reads as TGCAGCGTTGAAACCGCTAGCGGGGCCTACTACGAGCAGTACTTC. As protein: CSVETASGAYYEQYF.

The chain combines TRBV19 with TRBJ1-1, with TRBD1 as a possible D gene (5 bases). Trimming removed 6 bases at V and 3 bases at J, with 8 bases between. CDR1 is LNHDA, CDR2 SQIVND, per germline (reference sequence). The CDR3 runs 12 residues. CDR3 amino acids: CASSPGYTEAFF. The CDR3 DNA follows: TGTGCCAGTAGCCCAGGGTACACTGAAGCTTTCTTT.

The chain uses TRBV10-3 and TRBJ1-2, with 9 bases identical to TRBD1. Per the germline V gene, CDR1 is ENHRY and CDR2 is SYGVKD. This CDR3 is 12 amino acids long. V was clipped by 10 bases and J by 7 bases; unmatched bases: 7. The CDR3 spells CATNGQGFGYTF. The CDR3 region has the DNA TGTGCCACCAATGGACAGGGGTTTGGCTACACCTTC.

The DNA for the CDR3 is TGTGCCAGCGGACTATCTGCTAGCACAGATACGCAGTATTTT. Its protein product is CASGLSASTDTQYF. This chain connects TRBV18 to TRBJ2-3; the D gene is possibly TRBD2 (6 bases). The CDR3 consists of 14 residues. The germline V gene encodes CDR1 KGHSH and CDR2 LQKENI. The ends were cut back, 8 bases at V and 0 bases at J, with 12 bases in the middle.

CDR3 protein: CASSVPGLAGGPDTQYF. The CDR3 region has the DNA TGTGCCAGCAGCGTCCCGGGACTAGCGGGAGGGCCGGATACGCAGTATTTT. This sequence joins TRBV9 and TRBJ2-3, with 16 bases matching TRBD2. The CDR3 length is 17 residues. Per germline, CDR1 SGDLS and CDR2 YYNGEE. V shed 2 bases and J 6 bases; nucleotides not matched to a gene: 6.

This clone appeared a few times. CDR3 protein: CASRPGLGNQPQHF. DNA for the CDR3: TGTGCCAGCAGACCTGGACTGGGGAATCAGCCCCAGCATTTT. V gene TRBV6-5 combines with J gene TRBJ1-5; no definite D call. Trimming removed 6 bases from V and 4 bases from J, with 13 bases in between. The CDR3 sequence is 14 residues long. CDR1 MNHEY and CDR2 SVGAGI come from the germline V gene.

The V and J genes are TRBV5-5 and TRBJ1-2; D unresolved. The CDR3 length is 16 residues. Trimming removed 0 bases from V and 0 bases from J, with 12 bases in between. Germline loops: CDR1 SGHKS, CDR2 YYEKEE (reference sequence). CDR3 sequence (DNA): TGTGCCAGCAGCTTGGAATCCTGGCAGGCTAACTATGGCTACACCTTC. Translation: CASSLESWQANYGYTF.

The CDR3 protein is CASSSPSGGLDTQYF. DNA of the CDR3: TGTGCCAGCAGCAGCCCTAGCGGGGGTCTAGATACGCAGTATTTT. This rearrangement joins TRBV7-9 to TRBJ2-3; 10 nucleotides align to TRBD2. The CDR3 extends over 15 amino acids. The V segment lost 5 bases and the J segment 5 bases; nucleotides outside the gene matches: 7. Per the germline V gene, CDR1 is SEHNR and CDR2 is FQNEAQ (reference sequence). The full variable domain, rest sourced from reference TRBV7-9 and TRBJ2-3, is DTGVSQNPRHKITKRGQNVTFRCDPISEHNRLYWYRQTLGQGPEFLTYFQNEAQLEKSRLLSDRFSAERPKGSFSTLEIQRTEQGDSAMYLCASSSPSGGLDTQYFGPGTRLTVL.

The J gene is TRBJ1-1, the V gene TRBV11-3; D unresolved. The CDR3 covers 15 residues. Germline CDR1 is SGHNT and CDR2 is YENEEA. Trimming stripped 6 bases from V and 1 base from J, with 15 bases between. CDR3 sequence: CASRDDPGSNTEAFF. CDR3 nucleotide sequence: TGTGCCAGCAGAGACGATCCGGGATCGAACACTGAAGCTTTCTTT. The variable domain in full, completed from reference TRBV11-3 and TRBJ1-1, reads EAGVVQSPRYKIIEKKQPVAFWCNPISGHNTLYWYLQNLGQGPELLIRYENEEAVDDSQLPKDRFSAERLKGVDSTLKIQPAELGDSAVYLCASRDDPGSNTEAFFGQGTRLTVV.

The CDR3 loop reads CASSLAMEYYEQYF. The CDR3 DNA follows: TGTGCCAGCAGCTTAGCCATGGAGTACTACGAGCAGTACTTC. The chain is built from TRBV7-9 and TRBJ2-7, with D uncertain. Germline-derived CDR1 and CDR2 are SEHNR and FQNEAQ (reference sequence). V was clipped by 0 bases and J by 3 bases, with 9 bases between them. This CDR3 spans 14 amino acids.

This clone appeared a few times. The rearrangement uses TRBV19 and TRBJ2-1; TRBD1 agrees at 8 bases. Trimming took 7 bases from V and 0 from J; bases not matched to a gene: 11. The CDR3 runs to 17 residues. Germline-derived CDR1 and CDR2 are LNHDA and SQIVND (reference sequence). CDR3 DNA: TGTGCCAGTACCGATCTCGGACAGGGCGGCTCCTACAATGAGCAGTTCTTC. Amino acid sequence: CASTDLGQGGSYNEQFF.

DNA for the CDR3: TGTGCCAGCAGCGATACAGGGCCCATGACCTACGAGCAGTACTTC. Translated, it gives CASSDTGPMTYEQYF. The V call is TRBV7-2, the J call TRBJ2-5, with a possible D match to TRBD1 (6 bases). The DNA end lines up better with TRBJ2-7; the J call may be wrong. Germline CDR1 and CDR2: SGHTA and FQGNSA. CDR3 length: 15 amino acids.

V gene TRBV10-3 combines with J gene TRBJ2-7; 9 bases are a match to TRBD1. The junction had 3 bases not matched to a gene; V was cut back by 4 bases and J by 2 bases. This CDR3 has 14 amino acids. Per the germline V gene, CDR1 is ENHRY and CDR2 is SYGVKD. The CDR3 here is CAISGQGDPYEQYF. In DNA form, the CDR3 reads TGTGCCATCAGTGGACAGGGGGATCCCTACGAGCAGTACTTC.

This clone was seen only once. The chain links TRBV28 to TRBJ2-7, with 11 positions matching TRBD2. This CDR3 region has 16 residues. Germline values: CDR1 MDHEN, CDR2 SYDVKM. J gave up 0 bases and V 4 bases, and 5 bases lay outside the gene matches. This CDR3 reads CASSSHTSGGSYEQYF. In DNA form, the CDR3 reads TGTGCCAGCAGTTCCCATACTAGCGGGGGCTCCTACGAGCAGTACTTC.

The chain has TRBV4-2 and TRBJ1-5; TRBD1 matches 7 bases. The CDR3 length is 15 residues. From germline, CDR1 is LGHNA and CDR2 YNFKEQ. With V trimmed by 0 bases and J by 6 bases, 5 bases remained unmatched. The CDR3 loop is CASSQEDREGQPQHF. For the CDR3, the DNA is TGTGCCAGCAGCCAAGAAGACAGGGAAGGTCAGCCCCAGCATTTT.

The chain employs TRBV27 and TRBJ2-1; D is undetermined. Trimming pared 2 bases from V and 5 bases from J, leaving 13 bases between. From germline, CDR1 is MNHEY and CDR2 SMNVEV (reference sequence). The CDR3 totals 15 residues. The CDR3 sequence is CASSLNGVGDNEQFF. CDR3 nucleotide sequence: TGTGCCAGCAGTTTAAACGGTGTCGGAGACAATGAGCAGTTCTTC.

The V and J genes are TRBV7-6 and TRBJ1-2; tentative D call: TRBD1 (6 bases). V gave up 1 base and J gave up 1 base, with 10 bases separating them. The CDR3 runs to 15 residues. Germline V CDR1 and CDR2: SGHVS, FNYEAQ. The CDR3 loop is CASSLDPGVNYGYTF. CDR3 nucleotide sequence: TGTGCCAGCAGCTTAGATCCAGGGGTTAACTATGGCTACACCTTC.

This clone was observed a single time. V gene TRBV27 combines with J gene TRBJ2-7; 9 bases match TRBD1. With V trimmed by 3 bases and J by 2 bases, 5 bases remained unmatched. Looked up from germline, CDR1 is MNHEY and CDR2 is SMNVEV (reference sequence). This CDR3 has 15 residues. This CDR3 is CASSFSWTGAYEQYF. CDR3 nucleotides: TGTGCCAGCAGTTTTTCATGGACAGGGGCCTACGAGCAGTACTTC.

The chain links TRBV5-6 to TRBJ1-5, with a possible D match to TRBD1 (6 bases). This CDR3 has 14 residues. V was clipped by 2 bases and J by 7 bases, with 13 bases between them. The germline CDR1 and CDR2 sequences are SGHDT and YYEEEE. The CDR3 sequence: CASSFGPGEQPQHF. CDR3 sequence (DNA): TGTGCCAGCAGCTTCGGCCCAGGGGAGCAGCCCCAGCATTTT.

The chain has TRBV5-6 and TRBJ2-3, with D tentatively TRBD2 (6 bases). The germline gives CDR1 SGHDT, CDR2 YYEEEE. Trimming shortened V by 1 base and J by 3 bases, and 12 bases separated the two germline ends. The CDR3 covers 15 residues. CDR3 bases: TGTGCCAGCAGCTTGATCGGGGGAGGAACAGATACGCAGTATTTT. Translation gives CASSLIGGGTDTQYF.

The chain couples TRBV27 to TRBJ2-7; 7 positions match TRBD2. The CDR3 totals 11 residues. The V segment lost 9 bases and the J segment 6 bases; nucleotides outside the gene matches: 5. Per germline, CDR1 MNHEY and CDR2 SMNVEV (reference sequence). CDR3 nucleotide sequence: TGTGCCAGTGGGAGGGCGGTCGAGCAGTACTTC. It translates to CASGRAVEQYF.

This rearrangement joins TRBV28 to TRBJ2-1, with TRBD2 matching over 16 bases. CDR1 is MDHEN, CDR2 SYDVKM, per germline. The J segment lost 6 bases and the V segment lost 6 bases, leaving 8 bases of the junction unmatched. CDR3 length: 17 amino acids. CDR3 protein: CASSQGLAGGPGNEQFF. In DNA, the CDR3 is TGTGCCAGCAGCCAGGGACTAGCGGGAGGGCCCGGCAATGAGCAGTTCTTC.

The chain is built from TRBV4-2 and TRBJ2-2; D might be TRBD1 (5 bases). From germline, CDR1 is LGHNA and CDR2 YNFKEQ. V was cut by 0 bases and J by 7 bases, with 18 bases left in between. The CDR3 is 17 residues long. This CDR3 is CASSQEGPTPPHGELFF. Written as DNA, the CDR3 is TGTGCCAGCAGCCAAGAGGGGCCAACCCCGCCCCACGGGGAGCTGTTTTTT.

The V and J genes are TRBV7-8 and TRBJ1-1; the match to TRBD1 covers 7 bases. The CDR3 is made up of 13 amino acids. V was pared by 0 bases and J by 6 bases, with 1 base of the junction left unmatched. CDR1 and CDR2 from the germline V gene are SGHVS and FQNEAQ. The chain's CDR3 is CASSLAQGPEAFF. The CDR3 nucleotides are TGTGCCAGCAGCTTAGCACAGGGGCCTGAAGCTTTCTTT.

This clone occurred a few times. The V call is TRBV7-9, the J call TRBJ2-2; possible D gene TRBD1, 6 bases. Trimming left V 4 bases short and J 4 bases short, with 10 bases between. Germline CDR1 reads SEHNR; CDR2 reads FQNEAQ (reference sequence). This CDR3 has 14 amino acids. This chain's CDR3 is CASSSTGGTGELFF. The CDR3 DNA reads as TGTGCCAGCAGCTCGACAGGAGGCACCGGGGAGCTGTTTTTT.

J is TRBJ2-7 and V is TRBV5-5; 9 bases map to TRBD2. There are 14 residues in the CDR3. Trimming cost V 5 bases and J 1 base; bases outside gene matches: 4. Germline lookup yields CDR1 SGHKS and CDR2 YYEKEE (reference sequence). CDR3 DNA: TGTGCCAGCAGTTTTAGCGGGAGTTCCTACGAGCAGTACTTC. Encoded protein: CASSFSGSSYEQYF.